A single sample is the source of the 26 T cell receptor beta chains below, sequenced in a study of shared clonotypes between healthy human individuals. Clones were read by immunoSEQ multiplex PCR, and TCRdb kept only the in-frame ones, dropping some. The top ten clones hold roughly 50% of a sample with 85,000 to 100,000 clones, 68% of them seen once. Specimen: memory CD8+ T cells sorted from blood. Subset indicated: CD45RO+ cells pooled with CCR7-negative TemRA cells. The receptors were gathered from a man aged 25 to 45 in good health.

This clone was recorded a few times. The V and J genes are TRBV11-2 and TRBJ2-7; 7 positions agree with TRBD2. Germline V gene lookup returns CDR1 SGHAT and CDR2 FQNNGV. Losses at the gene ends were 4 bases for V and 2 bases for J; bases not matched to a gene: 2. The CDR3 spans 13 residues. The CDR3 sequence is CASSSGLPYEQYF. CDR3 sequence (DNA): TGTGCCAGCAGCTCGGGACTACCCTACGAGCAGTACTTC.

CDR3 sequence reads: CASSTGLAGRTDTQYF. CDR3 sequence (DNA): TGCGCCAGCAGTACGGGACTAGCGGGACGGACAGATACGCAGTATTTT. The genes are TRBV10-1 and TRBJ2-3; 13 bases fit TRBD2. The CDR3 totals 16 residues. Germline V gene data show CDR1 as WNHNN and CDR2 as SYGVQD (reference sequence). V lost 5 bases to trimming and J lost 3 bases; unmatched junction nucleotides: 5.

J is TRBJ1-5 and V is TRBV28; D unresolved. The V gene's germline CDR1 is MDHEN and CDR2 SYDVKM. The CDR3 spans 16 residues. Trimming removed 4 bases at V and 3 bases at J, with 16 bases between. CDR3 region: CASSSSRRAINQPQHF. CDR3 DNA sequence: TGTGCCAGCAGTTCTAGTCGCCGCGCCATCAATCAGCCCCAGCATTTT. The full variable domain, rest sourced from reference TRBV28 and TRBJ1-5, is DVKVTQSSRYLVKRTGEKVFLECVQDMDHENMFWYRQDPGLGLRLIYFSYDVKMKEKGDIPEGYSVSREKKERFSLILESASTNQTSMYLCASSSSRRAINQPQHFGDGTRLSIL.

The CDR3 DNA reads as TGTGCCAGCAGCTTAGCAACCCTCCCGGGACTAGCGGCTTACGAGCAGTACTTC. It encodes CASSLATLPGLAAYEQYF. The J gene is TRBJ2-7, the V gene TRBV7-8; 11 nucleotides match TRBD2. CDR3 length: 18 amino acids. Per germline, CDR1 SGHVS and CDR2 FQNEAQ. Losses at the gene ends were 0 bases for V and 4 bases for J; bases not matched to a gene: 11.

This clone was observed once. V gene TRBV28 combines with J gene TRBJ2-5; D remains unclear. The last part of the DNA fits TRBJ2-7 better; the J call may be wrong. The CDR3 loop spans 12 amino acids. Germline assignment: CDR1 MDHEN and CDR2 SYDVKM. The DNA for the CDR3 is TGTGCCAGCAGGGCGGCGACCTACGAGCAGTACTTC. Its protein is CASRAATYEQYF.

The gene calls are TRBV30 and TRBJ1-1; 8 bases fit TRBD1. Germline CDR1 GTSNPN, CDR2 SVGIG (reference sequence). Trimming cost V 3 bases and J 5 bases; bases outside gene matches: 5. CDR3 size: 13 residues. CDR3 in DNA: TGTGCCTGGAGCACGGACAGGGCTACTGAAGCTTTCTTT. Encoded protein: CAWSTDRATEAFF.

This sequence joins TRBV5-3 and TRBJ1-3, with D unresolved. TRBV5-3 falls under the ORF class, with uncertain function. The CDR3 consists of 16 residues. V lost 2 bases and J lost 2, with 14 bases in between. As DNA, the CDR3 is TGTGCCAGAAGCTTACCATGGTTCTGGGCTGGAAACACCATATATTTT. The encoded protein is CARSLPWFWAGNTIYF.

The rearrangement uses TRBV19 and TRBJ2-7, with 9 bases that match TRBD1. Germline CDR1 and CDR2: LNHDA and SQIVND (reference sequence). The trim removed 3 bases at V and 2 bases at J, leaving 8 bases unmatched. The CDR3 loop spans 16 amino acids. In DNA, the CDR3 is TGTGCCAGTAGTATCGGGACAGGGCTCGTCACCTACGAGCAGTACTTC. Its protein product is CASSIGTGLVTYEQYF. The whole variable domain, remainder taken from reference TRBV19 and TRBJ2-7, is DGGITQSPKYLFRKEGQNVTLSCEQNLNHDAMYWYRQDPGQGLRLIYYSQIVNDFQKGDIAEGYSVSREKKESFPLTVTSAQKNPTAFYLCASSIGTGLVTYEQYFGPGTRLTVT.

The chain recombines TRBV6-4 with TRBJ2-3; 7 bases line up with TRBD2. V lost 3 bases, J lost 5 bases, and 5 bases stayed unmatched. The CDR3 has 14 amino acids. The V gene's germline CDR1 is MRHNA and CDR2 SNTAGT. The CDR3 is CASSEQAGVDTQYF. The CDR3 DNA reads as TGTGCCAGCAGTGAACAGGCGGGGGTAGATACGCAGTATTTT.

This chain connects TRBV28 to TRBJ1-5; no clear D gene. The CDR3 spans 16 residues. Germline V gene data show CDR1 as MDHEN and CDR2 as SYDVKM. V was clipped by 5 bases and J by 0 bases, with 14 bases between them. CDR3 in amino acids: CASSPFDGYSNQPQHF. In DNA, the CDR3 is TGTGCCAGCAGTCCCTTCGACGGTTATAGCAATCAGCCCCAGCATTTT.

V usage is TRBV5-1 and J usage is TRBJ2-3; D is possibly TRBD1 (5 bases). The CDR3 spans 19 residues. Germline CDR1 reads SGHRS; CDR2 reads YFSETQ. The V end was cut by 1 base, the J end by 0 bases, with 21 bases between. The CDR3 region is CASSLFPHGDSASTDTQYF. CDR3 sequence (DNA): TGCGCCAGCAGCTTGTTCCCCCACGGAGACAGCGCCAGCACAGATACGCAGTATTTT.

V and J are TRBV7-2 and TRBJ2-3, with unresolved D. The CDR3 length is 16 residues. The ends were cut back, 3 bases at V and 0 bases at J, with 13 bases in the middle. CDR1 is SGHTA and CDR2 is FQGNSA in the germline V gene. CDR3 in amino acids: CASSFPISASTDTQYF. The CDR3, as DNA: TGTGCCAGCAGCTTCCCGATAAGCGCTAGCACAGATACGCAGTATTTT.

This clone was counted once. The gene calls are TRBV10-3 and TRBJ2-1; D gene uncertain. Germline CDR1 reads ENHRY; CDR2 reads SYGVKD. The CDR3 loop spans 15 amino acids. Trimming stripped 3 bases from V and 10 bases from J, with 19 bases between. The CDR3 bases are TGTGCCATCAGTGACCCATCGGTTGTGATCAACGAGCAGTTCTTC. Its protein product is CAISDPSVVINEQFF.

This chain connects TRBV7-2 to TRBJ1-5; D not certain. Looked up from germline, CDR1 is SGHTA and CDR2 is FQGNSA. The V and J ends lost 5 bases and 0 bases respectively, with 8 bases between them. CDR3 length: 14 amino acids. CDR3 protein: CASSQVASNQPQHF. CDR3 DNA: TGTGCCAGCAGCCAGGTGGCTAGCAATCAGCCCCAGCATTTT.

The chain carries TRBV6-4 and TRBJ2-7, with D perhaps matching TRBD1 (6 bases). The germline gives CDR1 MRHNA, CDR2 SNTAGT. CDR3 length equals 13 residues. The ends were cut back, 3 bases at V and 2 bases at J, with 8 bases in the middle. The CDR3 DNA reads as TGTGCCAGCAGTGATGGGGACACCTACGAGCAGTACTTC. This encodes CASSDGDTYEQYF.

The CDR3 region has the DNA TGTGCCAGTAGACTAGCGGGATTTGAGGGGACCCAGTACTTC. It specifies CASRLAGFEGTQYF. The genes are TRBV19 and TRBJ2-5; 10 bases fit TRBD2. J gave up 7 bases and V 6 bases, and 8 bases lay outside the gene matches. The CDR3 has 14 residues. Germline V gene lookup returns CDR1 LNHDA and CDR2 SQIVND (reference sequence).

This rearrangement joins TRBV7-9 to TRBJ2-3; 10 positions agree with TRBD2. Germline loops: CDR1 SEHNR, CDR2 FQNEAQ (reference sequence). Germline trimming cut 5 bases from V and 4 bases from J; bases unmatched to any gene: 9. CDR3 length equals 16 residues. For the CDR3, the DNA is TGTGCCAGCAGCAGAAATAGCGGGAGGTTGGCAGATACGCAGTATTTT. Protein product: CASSRNSGRLADTQYF.

The chain couples TRBV7-6 to TRBJ2-5; perhaps D is TRBD1 or TRBD2 (5 bases each). Between the trimmed V and J ends, which lost 8 bases and 5 bases, there was a span of 12 bases. The CDR3 covers 12 residues. From germline, CDR1 is SGHVS and CDR2 FNYEAQ. CDR3 sequence reads: CASGTWSETQYF. For the CDR3, the DNA is TGTGCCAGCGGGACGTGGTCCGAGACCCAGTACTTC.

V usage is TRBV6-6 and J usage is TRBJ2-5; a possible D gene is TRBD2 (6 bases). The CDR3 has 13 residues. Germline loops: CDR1 MNHNY, CDR2 SVGAGI (reference sequence). Trimming removed 6 bases from V and 2 bases from J, with 10 bases in between. The CDR3 nucleotides are TGTGCCAGCAGAAATAGCGGTCAAGAGACCCAGTACTTC. Translating gives CASRNSGQETQYF.

The chain is built from TRBV5-8 and TRBJ2-7; D not resolved. Germline V CDR1 and CDR2: SGHTS, YDEGEE. Trimming stripped 0 bases from V and 3 bases from J, with 1 base between. The CDR3 contains 11 residues. The CDR3 region is CASSLVYEQYF. CDR3 coding DNA: TGTGCCAGCAGCTTGGTCTACGAGCAGTACTTC.

The chain employs TRBV6-6 and TRBJ2-7, with 8 bases aligning to TRBD2. From germline, CDR1 is MNHNY and CDR2 SVGAGI (reference sequence). Germline trimming cut 5 bases from V and 2 bases from J; bases unmatched to any gene: 8. CDR3 length equals 15 residues. CDR3 coding DNA: TGTGCCAGCAGTGCTACACCGGGACTAGCCTACGAGCAGTACTTC. Translated, it gives CASSATPGLAYEQYF.

This rearrangement joins TRBV5-4 to TRBJ2-7; possible D gene TRBD1, 7 bases. The CDR3 is made up of 13 amino acids. The V end was cut by 0 bases, the J end by 6 bases, with 10 bases between. Germline V CDR1 and CDR2: SGHNT, YYREEE (reference sequence). In nucleotides, the CDR3 is TGTGCCAGCAGCTTGGTGCGGGACAGCGAGCAGTACTTC. This sequence encodes CASSLVRDSEQYF.

This clone was observed once. The CDR3, as DNA: TGTGCCAGCAGCTTAGCCCCGCCCCACAATGAGCAGTTCTTC. Translating it yields CASSLAPPHNEQFF. V is TRBV7-6 and J is TRBJ2-1, with D uncertain. Germline loops: CDR1 SGHVS, CDR2 FNYEAQ. This CDR3 spans 14 amino acids. V lost 0 bases and J 5 bases, leaving 8 bases between the germline ends.

This clone was observed a few times. The rearrangement uses TRBV11-3 and TRBJ2-5; D unresolved. The germline gives CDR1 SGHNT, CDR2 YENEEA. V shed 3 bases and J shed 5 bases, with 10 bases lying between them. The CDR3 spans 13 residues. As DNA, the CDR3 is TGTGCCAGCAGCTTTACCAGCGCTGAGACCCAGTACTTC. This sequence encodes CASSFTSAETQYF.

The sample holds one count of this clone. The chain employs TRBV11-2 and TRBJ2-7, with D tentatively TRBD1 (5 bases). Germline V CDR1 and CDR2: SGHAT, FQNNGV. With 2 bases removed from V and 5 bases from J, the gap between germline ends came to 13 bases. CDR3 size: 14 residues. The CDR3 bases are TGTGCCAGCAGCTTACGGCAGGGTGGGCACGAGCAGTACTTC. Its translation: CASSLRQGGHEQYF.

J is TRBJ2-7 and V is TRBV7-2, with D possibly matching TRBD1 (6 bases). Looked up from germline, CDR1 is SGHTA and CDR2 is FQGNSA. The CDR3 spans 15 residues. V lost 0 bases and J 2 bases, leaving 11 bases between the germline ends. Here the CDR3 DNA reads TGTGCCAGCAGCTTAGCGGGGGCCAATACCTACGAGCAGTACTTC. Encoded protein: CASSLAGANTYEQYF.